This T cell receptor beta chain appears in the sequencing data of a study of a mutant IDH1 vaccine in newly diagnosed glioma. The assay was immunoSEQ multiplex PCR, and TCRdb's table has in-frame clones only and misses some. The sample holds about 51,000 clones, about 83% seen once. Indicated time point: baseline, week 1 (first vaccination visit). This sample's treatment: pre-vaccination baseline after standard-of-care therapy. CDR3 length equals 13 residues. V was shortened by 7 bases and J by 7 bases, with 11 bases between the two germline ends. Germline loops: CDR1 MGHDK, CDR2 SYGVNS. The sequence was obtained from a middle-aged woman with glioma. The chain combines TRBV25-1 with TRBJ1-6; D gene unclear. Here the sequenced sample was PBMCs, taken from a glioma patient treated with radiotherapy, temozolomide or both. The CDR3 nucleotides read TGTGCCAGCACGGGATACCAAAATTCACCCCTCCACTTT. This encodes CASTGYQNSPLHF.